In its sample, the clone carrying this T cell receptor beta chain was seen many times. Its specificity is not known. RNA transcripts were the source from which TCR beta CDR3 regions were amplified. HTBI primers served in a first-round RT-PCR, which a second-round multiplex PCR followed. TCRdb re-analysed the multiplex PCR reads in MiXCR, keeping a single row per CDR3 protein. The sample records around 470,000 distinct CDR3 sequences, 13% to 15% being singletons. This entry belongs to a study of Graves' ophthalmopathy and Graves' hyperthyroidism. Study conclusions and caveats: The model's prediction of ophthalmopathy progression had 70.59% sensitivity and less than 75% specificity.

Diagnosis used clinical symptoms, serum thyroxine, TRAb, thyroid ultrasound and orbital computed tomography. PBMCs came from 10 ml of fresh peripheral blood. The sequencing sample was made of blood. The sequence derives from a woman aged 25-40 years with Graves' ophthalmopathy.

The CDR3 region is CASKRRGSNSPLHF. CDR3 sequence (DNA): TGTGCCAGCAAACGACGAGGCAGTAATTCACCCCTCCACTTT. This rearrangement joins TRBV27 to TRBJ1-6, with unresolved D. Per the germline V gene, CDR1 is MNHEY and CDR2 is SMNVEV (reference sequence). There are 14 residues in the CDR3. V lost 7 bases and J 6 bases, leaving 13 bases between the germline ends.